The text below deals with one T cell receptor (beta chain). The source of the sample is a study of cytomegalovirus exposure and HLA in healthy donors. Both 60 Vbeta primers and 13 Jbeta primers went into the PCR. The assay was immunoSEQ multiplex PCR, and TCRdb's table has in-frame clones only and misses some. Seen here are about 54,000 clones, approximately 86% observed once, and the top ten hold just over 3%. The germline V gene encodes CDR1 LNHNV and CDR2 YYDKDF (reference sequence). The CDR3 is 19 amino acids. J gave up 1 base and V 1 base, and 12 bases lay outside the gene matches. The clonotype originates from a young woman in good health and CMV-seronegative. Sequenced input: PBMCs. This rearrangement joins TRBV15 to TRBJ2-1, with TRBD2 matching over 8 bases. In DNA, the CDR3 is TGTGCCACCAGCAGAGTAGCCAGCGGGGGTGTGGGTTCCTACAATGAGCAGTTCTTC. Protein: CATSRVASGGVGSYNEQFF.